This TCR beta chain was recorded in a study of post-analysis software for immune sequencing data (dated by TCRdb to between 2015 and 2017). Looking at the study overall: Recorded disease courses included relapsing-remitting, secondary progressive and progressive-relapsing multiple sclerosis, with some patients lacking subtype annotation. The patient repertoires were set against under 13 previously published healthy control repertoires from donors whose ages ranged from roughly 6 to 26 years. A subset of samples was prepared in parallel using single-end sample barcoding, then pooled and co-amplified after Illumina adapter ligation. Summary of the overall study and its limitations: The control group was slightly older than the multiple sclerosis patient group. Patients showed significantly higher frequencies than controls for a handful of TRBV segments, among them TRBV5-6, TRBV5-1 and TRBV20-1. Multiple sclerosis patients had significantly lower normalized Chao1 diversity than controls, a result that suggests substantial peripheral T-cell clonal expansion. When samples were clustered directly using the F measure, samples prepared in the same batch co-clustered strongly, which prompted a batch-effect correction.

Libraries were prepared through PCR. The instrument was an Illumina HiSeq 2500. Unique molecular identifiers were incorporated into TCR beta cDNA libraries to reduce PCR and sequencing biases. About 500,000 cDNA molecules were obtained per 1 to 10 million input T cells, so each molecule approximated one T cell. Patient libraries were prepared and sequenced with the same protocol used for the earlier healthy control dataset. Within a given batch, samples were prepared together, multiplexed and sequenced on the same HiSeq lane. As for the authors' bioinformatics: Raw barcoded reads were processed with MIGEC, and single-read molecular identifier groups were discarded before consensus assembly and CDR3 extraction. VDJtools was used for post-analysis of the clonotype tables, and diversity was normalized by down-sampling every dataset to the size of the smallest sample. In repertoire overlap clustering, CDR3 amino acid sequences, but not nucleotide sequences, were matched to correct batch-related cross-sample contamination. TCRdb trimmed the raw reads at Q25, called clones with MiXCR and kept productive beta chains. Rows merge per CDR3 protein into single entries with the most common DNA and genes. Clone size and V and J calls follow TCRdb, not the original study. The sample profile shows approximately 250,000 distinct CDR3 sequences; 36% of them were found once. 4% to 5.5% of the sample is taken by the ten largest.

To demonstrate the VDJtools post-analysis software, TCR beta repertoires were profiled from the peripheral blood of 13 young patients with multiple sclerosis. The multiple sclerosis patients were children and adolescents between roughly 6 and 15 years of age. The CDR3 spans 15 residues, from the cysteine through the phenylalanine. Solely the CDR3 DNA is kept, with 45 bases framed from the first base. V sheds 5 bases and J sheds 3 bases, leaving 14 bases between their ends. The germline V gene specifies SGHTA as CDR1 and FQGNSA as CDR2. This clonotype appeared many times. Its binding antigen is unknown. Base qualities are not provided; no much larger clone lies one nucleotide away.

The sample taken for sequencing was blood. The rearranged segments are TRBV7-2 and TRBJ1-5; a weak D assignment points to TRBD1 (6 bases agree). The source is a girl under 18 with multiple sclerosis. The base sequence is TGTGCCAGCAGCCCGGAGCGGGGGCACAATCAGCCCCAGCATTTT. It codes for CASSPERGHNQPQHF.